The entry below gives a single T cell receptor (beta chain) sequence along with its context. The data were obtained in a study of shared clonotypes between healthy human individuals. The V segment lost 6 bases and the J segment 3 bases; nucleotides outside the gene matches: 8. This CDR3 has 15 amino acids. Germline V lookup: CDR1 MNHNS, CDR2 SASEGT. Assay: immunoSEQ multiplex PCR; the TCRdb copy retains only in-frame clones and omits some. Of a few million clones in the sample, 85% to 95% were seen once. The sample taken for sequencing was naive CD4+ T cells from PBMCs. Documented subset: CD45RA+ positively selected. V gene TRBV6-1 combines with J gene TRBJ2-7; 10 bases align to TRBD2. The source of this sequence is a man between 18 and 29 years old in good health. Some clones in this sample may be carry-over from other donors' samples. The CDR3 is CASRDRLAGNYEQYF. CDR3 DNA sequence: TGTGCCAGCAGGGACCGACTAGCGGGCAACTACGAGCAGTACTTC.